Below, 21 T cell receptor beta chains from the same sample are listed, as sequenced in a study of shared clonotypes between healthy human individuals (dated by TCRdb to 2019 to 2021). The library was prepared using the immunoSEQ multiplex PCR assay. TCRdb obtained this table from immuneACCESS and retained in-frame rearrangements with V and J assigned. These tables miss some clones; where compared with another copy, unresolved V genes account for less than half of the shortfall, and the remainder is unexplained. Here the sample has 2,500,000 or so clones; around 92% occur a single time. The ten largest clones add up to approximately 0.41% of the sample. The sequenced sample consisted of naive CD4+ T cells from PBMCs. Reading the label with the study, this specimen's cell subset or site is: CD45RA+ positively selected. The receptors were sampled from a man younger than 35 in good health. Some clones in this sample may be carry-over from other donors' samples.

This rearrangement joins TRBV5-1 to TRBJ2-5; 9 positions agree with TRBD1. This CDR3 spans 15 amino acids. V lost 5 bases, J lost 3 bases, and 8 bases stayed unmatched. Germline V CDR1 and CDR2: SGHRS, YFSETQ. The DNA for the CDR3 is TGCGCCAGCAGGGCGACAGGGGGGAGTGAAGAGACCCAGTACTTC. As protein: CASRATGGSEETQYF.

The V and J genes are TRBV28 and TRBJ2-1; 7 nucleotides align to TRBD1. There are 12 residues in the CDR3. The V segment lost 6 bases and the J segment 11 bases; nucleotides outside the gene matches: 7. CDR1 is MDHEN, CDR2 SYDVKM, per germline. CDR3 nucleotides: TGTGCCAGCAGCCAAAGACAGGGAAAGCAGTTCTTC. It codes for CASSQRQGKQFF.

This clone was seen only once. The chain recombines TRBV5-5 with TRBJ2-1; D tentatively fits TRBD1 or TRBD2 (5 bases each). The germline V gene encodes CDR1 SGHKS and CDR2 YYEKEE (reference sequence). Trimming left V 0 bases short and J 0 bases short, with 13 bases between. The CDR3 is 17 residues long. Written as DNA, the CDR3 is TGTGCCAGCAGCTTGGTCCGTGGGGGAGCCTCCTACAATGAGCAGTTCTTC. Amino acid sequence: CASSLVRGGASYNEQFF.

This chain uses TRBV7-2 with TRBJ1-2, with 11 bases aligning to TRBD1. The CDR3 loop spans 15 amino acids. Germline loops: CDR1 SGHTA, CDR2 FQGNSA. J was trimmed by 7 bases and V by 5 bases; bases with no gene match: 9. DNA for the CDR3: TGTGCCAGCAGCCTCACCGGGACAGGGGGGGGTGGCTACACCTTC. Its translation: CASSLTGTGGGGYTF.

The V call is TRBV7-3, the J call TRBJ2-5; D is undetermined. The germline V and J ends were trimmed by 2 bases and 2 bases, with 6 bases remaining between them. CDR1 and CDR2 from the germline V gene are SGHTA and FQGTGA. The CDR3 runs 13 residues. This CDR3 is CASSLYGQETQYF. CDR3 nucleotide sequence: TGTGCCAGCAGCTTATACGGACAAGAGACCCAGTACTTC.

The sample holds one count of this clone. The chain couples TRBV10-3 to TRBJ1-1; possibly TRBD1 for D (5 bases). Per the germline V gene, CDR1 is ENHRY and CDR2 is SYGVKD. There are 14 residues in the CDR3. Deletions cut 7 bases from V and 6 bases from J, with 18 bases between. The CDR3 reads CAIKDTFEGSEAFF. CDR3 sequence (DNA): TGTGCCATCAAGGATACATTCGAGGGGTCTGAAGCTTTCTTT.

The chain recombines TRBV19 with TRBJ1-4, with TRBD1 matching 9 bases. Losses at the gene ends were 5 bases for V and 5 bases for J; bases not matched to a gene: 6. Looked up from germline, CDR1 is LNHDA and CDR2 is SQIVND (reference sequence). This CDR3 has 15 amino acids. The CDR3 bases are TGTGCCAGTAGTGCGGTCGGGACAGGGAATGAAAAACTGTTTTTT. Residues: CASSAVGTGNEKLFF.

This sequence joins TRBV5-1 and TRBJ2-3; TRBD2 matches 11 bases. Germline V gene lookup returns CDR1 SGHRS and CDR2 YFSETQ. This CDR3 is built from 16 residues. V lost 0 bases, J lost 4 bases, and 4 bases stayed unmatched. The DNA of the CDR3 is TGCGCCAGCAGCTTGGCACTAGCGGGAGCAGCAGATACGCAGTATTTT. Translation: CASSLALAGAADTQYF. The full variable domain, its missing parts supplied by reference TRBV5-1 and TRBJ2-3, is KAGVTQTPRYLIKTRGQQVTLSCSPISGHRSVSWYQQTPGQGLQFLFEYFSETQRNKGNFPGRFSGRQFSNSRSEMNVSTLELGDSALYLCASSLALAGAADTQYFGPGTRLTVL.

This clone is a singleton in its sample. The chain joins TRBV6-4 to TRBJ2-4; 9 bases map to TRBD1. V shed 4 bases and J 6 bases; nucleotides not matched to a gene: 1. Germline CDR1 reads MRHNA; CDR2 reads SNTAGT. The length of the CDR3 is 13 residues. The CDR3 bases are TGTGCCAGCAGTGGGGGACAGGGAAACATTCAGTACTTC. It yields the protein CASSGGQGNIQYF.

V usage is TRBV15 and J usage is TRBJ1-2; D remains unclear. The V end was cut by 5 bases, the J end by 3 bases, with 10 bases between. Germline-derived CDR1 and CDR2 are LNHNV and YYDKDF (reference sequence). The CDR3 consists of 13 residues. The CDR3: CATSPGLDYGYTF. The CDR3 DNA reads TGTGCCACCAGCCCCGGCCTTGACTATGGCTACACCTTC.

The chain recombines TRBV7-9 with TRBJ2-1, with TRBD2 identical over 7 bases. CDR1 and CDR2 from the germline V gene are SEHNR and FQNEAQ (reference sequence). This CDR3 region has 15 residues. J gave up 2 bases and V 5 bases, and 6 bases lay outside the gene matches. Here the CDR3 DNA reads TGTGCCAGCAGCCCCCCGGGACTAACCTACAATGAGCAGTTCTTC. It specifies CASSPPGLTYNEQFF.

This chain uses TRBV6-1 with TRBJ1-4, with D possibly being TRBD1 (5 bases). Germline V gives CDR1 MNHNS, CDR2 SASEGT. The CDR3 has 17 residues. V was trimmed by 4 bases and J by 4 bases, leaving 19 bases between them. DNA of the CDR3: TGTGCCAGCAGTGTGGGGGGAGGCAGAAACCGTAATGAAAAACTGTTTTTT. Encoded protein: CASSVGGGRNRNEKLFF.

This sequence joins TRBV30 and TRBJ2-2; D remains unclear. Germline V lookup: CDR1 GTSNPN, CDR2 SVGIG (reference sequence). This CDR3 contains 16 residues. The V gene lost 4 bases and the J gene lost 6 bases, with 21 bases spanning the gap. The CDR3 protein is CAWTSRVRSRAGELFF. The CDR3 DNA reads as TGTGCCTGGACCTCAAGGGTTAGATCTCGAGCCGGGGAGCTGTTTTTT.

The rearrangement joins TRBV2 to TRBJ2-7, with TRBD2 as a possible D gene (6 bases). This CDR3 has 13 residues. V lost 1 base to trimming and J lost 12 bases, with 16 bases between them. The germline V gene has CDR1 SNHLY and CDR2 FYNNEI. CDR3: CASSEGEVARGYF. In nucleotides, the CDR3 is TGTGCCAGCAGTGAAGGGGAGGTCGCTAGGGGGTACTTC.

The CDR3 loop is CASSVAWGGRNTGELFF. The CDR3 region has the DNA TGTGCCAGCAGCGTAGCGTGGGGAGGACGGAACACCGGGGAGCTGTTTTTT. The chain couples TRBV9 to TRBJ2-2, with D possibly matching TRBD2 (6 bases). The CDR3 covers 17 residues. The germline V and J ends were trimmed by 0 bases and 1 base, with 13 bases remaining between them. Germline V gene sequence: CDR1 SGDLS, CDR2 YYNGEE.

The V and J genes are TRBV28 and TRBJ2-4; D is ambiguous. CDR1 and CDR2 (germline): MDHEN, SYDVKM. V was clipped by 6 bases and J by 0 bases, with 12 bases between them. CDR3 length: 15 residues. CDR3 nucleotide sequence: TGTGCCAGCAGCGACCGCCAATTAGCCAAAAACATTCAGTACTTC. Its translation: CASSDRQLAKNIQYF.

The chain has TRBV2 and TRBJ2-1, with D perhaps TRBD1 or TRBD2 (5 bases each). Germline V CDR1 and CDR2: SNHLY, FYNNEI. CDR3 length: 14 residues. The germline V and J ends were trimmed by 6 bases and 4 bases, with 13 bases remaining between them. The CDR3 bases are TGTGCCAGCAGCCGGGGCCCCTTATACAATGAGCAGTTCTTC. It codes for CASSRGPLYNEQFF.

The chain joins TRBV18 to TRBJ1-5, with TRBD1 matching over 10 bases. This CDR3 is built from 15 residues. Germline V gives CDR1 KGHSH, CDR2 LQKENI. The trim removed 2 bases at V and 5 bases at J, leaving 3 bases unmatched. The DNA of the CDR3 is TGTGCCAGCTCACCAGCCGGGACAGGGGATCAGCCCCAGCATTTT. Its translation is CASSPAGTGDQPQHF.

The rearrangement links TRBV2 to TRBJ2-7, with 8 bases aligning to TRBD2. V was pared by 6 bases and J by 4 bases, with 8 bases of the junction left unmatched. The CDR3 sequence is 14 residues long. Germline V gene lookup returns CDR1 SNHLY and CDR2 FYNNEI. The DNA for the CDR3 is TGTGCCAGCAGAGCCGGGACTAGTTCTTACGAGCAGTACTTC. Amino acid sequence: CASRAGTSSYEQYF.

The J gene is TRBJ2-1, the V gene TRBV10-3; TRBD2 matches 14 bases. Germline CDR1 is ENHRY and CDR2 is SYGVKD. Trimming took 5 bases from V and 9 from J; bases not matched to a gene: 12. The CDR3 totals 17 residues. The CDR3 region is CAISSSPGLAGVGEQFF. For the CDR3, the DNA is TGTGCCATCAGTTCAAGTCCGGGACTAGCGGGAGTAGGTGAGCAGTTCTTC.

This chain uses TRBV5-5 with TRBJ1-5; a possible D gene is TRBD1 (5 bases). Trimming cost V 1 base and J 7 bases, with 9 bases left between them. CDR1 is SGHKS, CDR2 YYEKEE, per germline (reference sequence). CDR3 size: 13 residues. Written as DNA, the CDR3 is TGTGCCAGCAGCTTGTGGAGGGACCAGCCCCAGCATTTT. It specifies CASSLWRDQPQHF.